This TCR beta chain was identified during a study of OX40 agonist ivuxolimab in advanced cancers. TCRdb's table, derived via immunoSEQ multiplex PCR, lists solely in-frame clones and lacks some. This sample has fewer than 80,000 clones, with roughly nine tenths found just once. This CDR3 spans 14 amino acids. The germline CDR1 and CDR2 sequences are SSHAT and FNYEAQ (reference sequence). Trimming cost V 5 bases and J 5 bases, with 12 bases left between them. This clone appeared once. Antigen specificity is unknown. Broader study findings: Low normalized T-cell clonal expansion was also seen in some nonresponders.

Patients were ineligible given autoimmune disease history or systemic immunosuppression. This chain uses TRBV7-7 with TRBJ2-2; D possibly uses TRBD1 or TRBD2 (5 bases each). Sequenced here: CD4+ or CD8+ T cells sorted from blood, sampled in a trial of the OX40 agonist ivuxolimab. This sequence was found in an adult with an advanced solid tumor such as melanoma, head and neck, liver or kidney cancer. CDR3 loop: CASSLGTDTGELFF. The CDR3, as DNA: TGTGCCAGCAGCCTGGGGACCGATACCGGGGAGCTGTTTTTT.